A single TCR beta chain is shown here with its context. This record belongs to a study of blood T cell repertoires in COVID-19. Generated by immunoSEQ multiplex PCR, the TCRdb table keeps only in-frame clones and is missing some. The sample carries some 260,000 clones, 87% recorded once. Germline CDR1 reads MNHEY; CDR2 reads SVGAGI. The CDR3 extends over 15 amino acids. V was pared by 5 bases and J by 7 bases, with 6 bases of the junction left unmatched. In terms of age and location, participants ranged from roughly 18 to 95 years and lived in approximately 24 US areas. This sequence was found in a woman aged 25 to 39 with acute COVID-19. The sample was PBMCs or T cells enriched from blood (not recorded which). V gene TRBV6-5 combines with J gene TRBJ2-2; 11 nucleotides align to TRBD2. CDR3 in amino acids: CASSRIAGGNGELFF. The CDR3 coding sequence is TGTGCCAGCAGTAGGATAGCGGGAGGGAACGGGGAGCTGTTTTTT.